The entry below describes one T cell receptor beta chain. Germline V gene data show CDR1 as LGHNA and CDR2 as YSLEER. The CDR3 has 13 amino acids. V lost 0 bases and J 8 bases, leaving 10 bases between the germline ends. Data came from immunoSEQ multiplex PCR; TCRdb stores just in-frame clones and leaves some out. The table has 80,000 to 95,000 clones, roughly four fifths seen once; the top ten hold 4% to 6%. This sample stems from a study of blood T cell repertoires in COVID-19. The clonotype comes from a man aged 80 or over with COVID-19, enrolled during active disease. This sequence joins TRBV4-3 and TRBJ1-1; D is ambiguous. Sequenced material: peripheral blood. DNA for the CDR3: TGCGCCAGCAGCCAAGATCTGTCGGGAGAAGCTTTCTTT. Protein product: CASSQDLSGEAFF.